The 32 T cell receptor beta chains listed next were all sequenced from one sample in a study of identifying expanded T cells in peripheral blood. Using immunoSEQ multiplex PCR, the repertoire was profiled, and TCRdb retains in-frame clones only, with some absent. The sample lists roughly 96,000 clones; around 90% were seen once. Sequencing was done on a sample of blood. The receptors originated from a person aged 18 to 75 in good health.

The CDR3 region is CASSRPGSNTEAFF. Written as DNA, the CDR3 is TGTGCCAGCAGCCGTCCCGGGTCGAACACTGAAGCTTTCTTT. The rearrangement links TRBV9 to TRBJ1-1, with D unclear. CDR3 size: 14 residues. Germline V lookup: CDR1 SGDLS, CDR2 YYNGEE. V lost 4 bases to trimming and J lost 1 base, with 11 bases between them.

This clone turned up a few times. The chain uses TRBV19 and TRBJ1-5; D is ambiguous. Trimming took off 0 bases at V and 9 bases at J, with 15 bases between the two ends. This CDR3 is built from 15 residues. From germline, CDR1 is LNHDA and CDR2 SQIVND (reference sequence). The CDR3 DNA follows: TGTGCCAGTAGTATAGACGAGAGCCTTGTTTCGCCCCAGCATTTT. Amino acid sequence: CASSIDESLVSPQHF.

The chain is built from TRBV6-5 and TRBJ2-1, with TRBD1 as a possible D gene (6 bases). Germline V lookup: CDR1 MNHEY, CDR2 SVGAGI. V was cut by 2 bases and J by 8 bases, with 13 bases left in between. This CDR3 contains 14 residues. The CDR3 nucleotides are TGTGCCAGCAGTTACAACACAGGGCTGGATGAGCAGTTCTTC. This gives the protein CASSYNTGLDEQFF.

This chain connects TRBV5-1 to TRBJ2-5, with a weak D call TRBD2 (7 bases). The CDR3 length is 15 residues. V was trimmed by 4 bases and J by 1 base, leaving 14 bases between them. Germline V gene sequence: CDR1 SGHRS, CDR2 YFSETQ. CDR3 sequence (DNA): TGCGCCAGCAGCGGGGGGGGCGCCGCCCAAGAGACCCAGTACTTC. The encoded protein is CASSGGGAAQETQYF.

CDR3 bases: TGTGCCATCGGAGACTCGCGGGGGGGCCAAGATACGCAGTATTTT. Amino acids: CAIGDSRGGQDTQYF. The rearrangement joins TRBV10-3 to TRBJ2-3, with TRBD2 matching 9 bases. The V gene end was trimmed by 8 bases and the J gene end by 5 bases; junction bases not matched to a gene: 11. Germline V gene sequence: CDR1 ENHRY, CDR2 SYGVKD. The CDR3 consists of 15 residues.

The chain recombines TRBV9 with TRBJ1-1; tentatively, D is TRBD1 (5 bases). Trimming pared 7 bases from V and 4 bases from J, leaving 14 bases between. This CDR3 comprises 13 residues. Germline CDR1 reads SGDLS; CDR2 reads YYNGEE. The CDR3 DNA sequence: TGTGCCAGCGGTTCGGGGGGTGCCACTGAAGCTTTCTTT. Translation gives CASGSGGATEAFF.

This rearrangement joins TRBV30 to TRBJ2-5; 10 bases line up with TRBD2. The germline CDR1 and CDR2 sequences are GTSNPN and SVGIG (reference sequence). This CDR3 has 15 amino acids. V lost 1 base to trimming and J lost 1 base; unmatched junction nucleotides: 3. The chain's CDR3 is CAWSGSGRAQETQYF. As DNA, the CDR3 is TGTGCCTGGAGTGGCAGCGGGAGGGCCCAAGAGACCCAGTACTTC.

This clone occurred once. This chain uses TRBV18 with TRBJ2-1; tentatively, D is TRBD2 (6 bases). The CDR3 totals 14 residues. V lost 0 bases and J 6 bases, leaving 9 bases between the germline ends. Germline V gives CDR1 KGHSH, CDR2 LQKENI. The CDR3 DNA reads TGTGCCAGCTCACCACCGAAAGCGGGCAATGAGCAGTTCTTC. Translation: CASSPPKAGNEQFF.

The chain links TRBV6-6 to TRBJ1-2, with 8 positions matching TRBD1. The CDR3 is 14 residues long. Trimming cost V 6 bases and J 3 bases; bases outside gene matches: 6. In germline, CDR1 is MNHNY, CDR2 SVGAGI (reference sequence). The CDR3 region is CASRQTGVDYGYTF. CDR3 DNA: TGTGCCAGCAGACAGACAGGGGTGGACTATGGCTACACCTTC.

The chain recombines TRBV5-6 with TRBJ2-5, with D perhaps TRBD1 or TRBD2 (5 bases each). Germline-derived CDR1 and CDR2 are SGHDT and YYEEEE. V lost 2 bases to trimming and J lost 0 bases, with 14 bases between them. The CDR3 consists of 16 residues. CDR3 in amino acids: CASSFAAGTYQETQYF. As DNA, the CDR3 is TGTGCCAGCAGCTTTGCGGCAGGGACCTACCAAGAGACCCAGTACTTC.

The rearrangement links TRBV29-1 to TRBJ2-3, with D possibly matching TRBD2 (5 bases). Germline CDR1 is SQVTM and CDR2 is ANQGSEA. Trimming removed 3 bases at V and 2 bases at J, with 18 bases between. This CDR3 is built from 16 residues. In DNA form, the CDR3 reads TGCAGCGTTGACGCCAGGCGTTCGGGGTTCACAGATACGCAGTATTTT. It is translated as CSVDARRSGFTDTQYF.

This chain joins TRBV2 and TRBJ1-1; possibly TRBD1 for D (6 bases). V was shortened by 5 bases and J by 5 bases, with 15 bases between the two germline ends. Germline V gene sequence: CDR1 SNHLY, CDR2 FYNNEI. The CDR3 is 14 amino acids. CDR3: CASSTFQRGTEAFF. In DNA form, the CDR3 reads TGTGCCAGCAGTACTTTCCAAAGGGGGACTGAAGCTTTCTTT.

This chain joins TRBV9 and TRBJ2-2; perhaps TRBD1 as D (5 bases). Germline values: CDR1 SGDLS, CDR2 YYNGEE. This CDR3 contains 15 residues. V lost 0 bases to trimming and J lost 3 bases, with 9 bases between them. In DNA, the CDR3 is TGTGCCAGCAGCGTAGGGACATCTCACACCGGGGAGCTGTTTTTT. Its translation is CASSVGTSHTGELFF.

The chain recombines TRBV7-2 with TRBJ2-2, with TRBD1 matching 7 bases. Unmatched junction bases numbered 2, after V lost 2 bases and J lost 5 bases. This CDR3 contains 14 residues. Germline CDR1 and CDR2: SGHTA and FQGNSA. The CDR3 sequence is CASSLTGVTGELFF. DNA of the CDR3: TGTGCCAGCAGCTTAACAGGGGTAACCGGGGAGCTGTTTTTT.

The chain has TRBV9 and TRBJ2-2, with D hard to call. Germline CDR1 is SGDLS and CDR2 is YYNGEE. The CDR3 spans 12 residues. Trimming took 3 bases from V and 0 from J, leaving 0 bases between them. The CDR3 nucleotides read TGTGCCAGCAGCGCGAACACCGGGGAGCTGTTTTTT. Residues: CASSANTGELFF.

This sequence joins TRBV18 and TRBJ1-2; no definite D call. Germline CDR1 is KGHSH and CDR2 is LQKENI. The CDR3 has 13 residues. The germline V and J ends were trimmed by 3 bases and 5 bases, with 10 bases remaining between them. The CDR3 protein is CASSPDQNYGYTF. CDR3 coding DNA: TGTGCCAGCTCACCCGATCAGAATTATGGCTACACCTTC.

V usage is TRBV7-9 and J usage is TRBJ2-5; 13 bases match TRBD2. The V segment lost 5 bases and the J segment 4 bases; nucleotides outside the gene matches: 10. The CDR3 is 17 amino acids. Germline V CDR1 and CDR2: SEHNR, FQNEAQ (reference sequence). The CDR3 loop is CASSPPGLAGSGETQYF. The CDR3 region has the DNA TGTGCCAGCAGCCCGCCGGGACTAGCGGGAAGTGGAGAGACCCAGTACTTC.

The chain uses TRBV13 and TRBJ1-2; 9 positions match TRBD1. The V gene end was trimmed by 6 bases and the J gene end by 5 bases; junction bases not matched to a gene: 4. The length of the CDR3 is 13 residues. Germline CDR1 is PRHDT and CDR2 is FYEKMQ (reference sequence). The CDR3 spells CASSLGTGYGYTF. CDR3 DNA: TGTGCCAGCAGTTTGGGGACAGGGTATGGCTACACCTTC.

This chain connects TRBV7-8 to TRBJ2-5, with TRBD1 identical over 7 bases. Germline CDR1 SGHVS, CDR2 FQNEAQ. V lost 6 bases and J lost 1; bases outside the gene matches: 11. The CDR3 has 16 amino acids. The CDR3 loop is CASSLGQARVQETQYF. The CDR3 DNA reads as TGTGCCAGCAGTCTCGGACAGGCGAGGGTCCAAGAGACCCAGTACTTC.

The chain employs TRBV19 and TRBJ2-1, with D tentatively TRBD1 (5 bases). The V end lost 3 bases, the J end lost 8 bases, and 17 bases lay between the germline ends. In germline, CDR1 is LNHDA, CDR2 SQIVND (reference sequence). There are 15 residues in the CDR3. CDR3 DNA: TGTGCCAGTAGTATCACCAGGCAGGGAAGTGATGAGCAGTTCTTC. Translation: CASSITRQGSDEQFF.

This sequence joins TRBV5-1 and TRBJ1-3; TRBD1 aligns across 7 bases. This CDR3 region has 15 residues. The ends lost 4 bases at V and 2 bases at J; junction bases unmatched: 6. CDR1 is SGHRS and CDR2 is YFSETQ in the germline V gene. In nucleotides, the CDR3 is TGCGCCAGCAGCGGACAGACAGGGACTGGAAACACCATATATTTT. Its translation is CASSGQTGTGNTIYF. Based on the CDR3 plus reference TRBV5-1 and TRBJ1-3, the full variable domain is KAGVTQTPRYLIKTRGQQVTLSCSPISGHRSVSWYQQTPGQGLQFLFEYFSETQRNKGNFPGRFSGRQFSNSRSEMNVSTLELGDSALYLCASSGQTGTGNTIYFGEGSWLTVV.

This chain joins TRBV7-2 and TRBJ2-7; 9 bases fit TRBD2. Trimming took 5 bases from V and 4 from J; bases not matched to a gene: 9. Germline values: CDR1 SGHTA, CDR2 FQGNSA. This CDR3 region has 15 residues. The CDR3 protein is CASSVSLGLAYEQYF. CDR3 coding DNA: TGTGCCAGCAGCGTGTCCTTAGGACTAGCGTACGAGCAGTACTTC.

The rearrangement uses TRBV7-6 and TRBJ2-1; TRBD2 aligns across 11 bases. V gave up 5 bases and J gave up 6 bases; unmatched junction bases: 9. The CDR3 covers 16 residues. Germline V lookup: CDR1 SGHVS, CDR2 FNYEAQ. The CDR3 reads CASSATSGSTFNEQFF. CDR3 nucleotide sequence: TGTGCCAGCAGCGCCACTAGCGGGAGTACTTTCAATGAGCAGTTCTTC.

The CDR3 coding sequence is TGTGCCAGTAACCCGCCGGGACAGGGCGTTCCCTTGGCCCCTTACAGCAATCAGCCCCAGCATTTT. The encoded protein is CASNPPGQGVPLAPYSNQPQHF. The J gene is TRBJ1-5, the V gene TRBV19, with 9 bases matching TRBD1. CDR3 length: 22 residues. Looked up from germline, CDR1 is LNHDA and CDR2 is SQIVND (reference sequence). V lost 7 bases, J lost 1 base, and 26 bases stayed unmatched. Full variable domain (outside the CDR3, taken from reference TRBV19 and TRBJ1-5): DGGITQSPKYLFRKEGQNVTLSCEQNLNHDAMYWYRQDPGQGLRLIYYSQIVNDFQKGDIAEGYSVSREKKESFPLTVTSAQKNPTAFYLCASNPPGQGVPLAPYSNQPQHFGDGTRLSIL.

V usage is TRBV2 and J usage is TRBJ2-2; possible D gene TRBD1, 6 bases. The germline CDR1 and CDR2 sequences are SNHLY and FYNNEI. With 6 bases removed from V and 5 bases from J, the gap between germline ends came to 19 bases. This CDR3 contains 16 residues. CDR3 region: CASSRESGARTGELFF. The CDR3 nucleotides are TGTGCCAGCAGCCGAGAGTCAGGGGCGAGAACCGGGGAGCTGTTTTTT.

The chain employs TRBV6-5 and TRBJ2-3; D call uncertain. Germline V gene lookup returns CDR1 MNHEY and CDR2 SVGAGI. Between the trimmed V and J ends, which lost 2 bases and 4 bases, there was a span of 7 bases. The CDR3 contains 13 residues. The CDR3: CASSYNRADTQYF. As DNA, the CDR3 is TGTGCCAGCAGTTACAATAGGGCAGATACGCAGTATTTT.

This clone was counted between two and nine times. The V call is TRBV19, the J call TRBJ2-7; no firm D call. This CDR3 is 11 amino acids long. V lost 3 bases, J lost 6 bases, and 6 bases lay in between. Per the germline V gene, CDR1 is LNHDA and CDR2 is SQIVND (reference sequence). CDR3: CASSMTGEQYF. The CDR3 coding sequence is TGTGCCAGTAGTATGACCGGCGAGCAGTACTTC. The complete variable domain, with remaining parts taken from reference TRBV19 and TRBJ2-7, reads DGGITQSPKYLFRKEGQNVTLSCEQNLNHDAMYWYRQDPGQGLRLIYYSQIVNDFQKGDIAEGYSVSREKKESFPLTVTSAQKNPTAFYLCASSMTGEQYFGPGTRLTVT.

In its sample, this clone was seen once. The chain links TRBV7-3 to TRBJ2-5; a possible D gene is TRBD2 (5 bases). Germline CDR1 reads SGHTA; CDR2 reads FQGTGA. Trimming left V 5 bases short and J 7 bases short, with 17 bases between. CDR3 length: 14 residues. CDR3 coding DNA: TGTGCCAGCAGCCCCGAGGGTGGAGCCGGGACCCAGTACTTC. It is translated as CASSPEGGAGTQYF.

The CDR3 bases are TGTGCCAGCTCACTCCTCCCTCCAAGGGGGGTAGGGGTATACGAGCAGTACTTC. The encoded protein is CASSLLPPRGVGVYEQYF. The V and J genes are TRBV18 and TRBJ2-7; D may be TRBD1 or TRBD2 (6 bases each). Germline V lookup: CDR1 KGHSH, CDR2 LQKENI. V was trimmed by 4 bases and J by 4 bases, leaving 26 bases between them. This CDR3 is built from 18 residues. The variable domain in full, with the rest retrieved from reference TRBV18 and TRBJ2-7, is NAGVMQNPRHLVRRRGQEARLRCSPMKGHSHVYWYRQLPEEGLKFMVYLQKENIIDESGMPKERFSAEFPKEGPSILRIQQVVRGDSAAYFCASSLLPPRGVGVYEQYFGPGTRLTVT.

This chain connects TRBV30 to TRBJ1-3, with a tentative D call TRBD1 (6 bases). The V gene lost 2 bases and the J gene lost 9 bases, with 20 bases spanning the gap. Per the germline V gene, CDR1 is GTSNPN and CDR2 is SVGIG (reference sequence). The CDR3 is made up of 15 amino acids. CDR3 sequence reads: CAWSIGQGQFITIYF. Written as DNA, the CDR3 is TGTGCCTGGAGTATCGGGCAGGGACAATTCATCACCATATATTTT.

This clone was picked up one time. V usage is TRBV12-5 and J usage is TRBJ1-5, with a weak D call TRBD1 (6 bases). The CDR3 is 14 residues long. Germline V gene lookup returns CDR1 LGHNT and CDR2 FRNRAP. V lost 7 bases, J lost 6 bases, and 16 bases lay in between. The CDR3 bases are TGTGCTAGTGCCTACGGGGGGGCGGGTCAGCCCCAGCATTTT. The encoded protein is CASAYGGAGQPQHF.

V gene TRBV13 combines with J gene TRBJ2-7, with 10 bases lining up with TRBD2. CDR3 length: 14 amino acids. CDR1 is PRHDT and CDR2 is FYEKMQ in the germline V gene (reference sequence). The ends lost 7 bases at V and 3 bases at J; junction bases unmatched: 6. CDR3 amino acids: CASTSGRGVYEQYF. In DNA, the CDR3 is TGTGCCAGCACTAGCGGGAGAGGTGTCTACGAGCAGTACTTC. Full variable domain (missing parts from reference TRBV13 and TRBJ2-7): AAGVIQSPRHLIKEKRETATLKCYPIPRHDTVYWYQQGPGQDPQFLISFYEKMQSDKGSIPDRFSAQQFSDYHSELNMSSLELGDSALYFCASTSGRGVYEQYFGPGTRLTVT.